This paragraph covers one T cell receptor (beta chain) sequence. Its antigen is still unknown. Per germline, CDR1 MNHEY and CDR2 SMNVEV (reference sequence). V shed 3 bases and J shed 3 bases, with 12 bases lying between them. This CDR3 has 14 amino acids. This entry belongs to a study of cytomegalovirus exposure and HLA in healthy donors. Study results and limitations: According to the study, some 160 TCR beta chains were cytomegalovirus-associated.

TCRdb keeps only in-frame clones here, not all; method: immunoSEQ multiplex PCR. The sample records 50,000 to 70,000 clones, 90% to 95% being singletons. The sequence was obtained from a woman younger than 35 in good health and CMV-seropositive. The chain links TRBV27 to TRBJ2-7; D is undetermined. What was sequenced was PBMCs. CDR3 DNA sequence: TGTGCCAGCAGTTTTGCGGCCAGACTCTACGAGCAGTACTTC. Amino acids: CASSFAARLYEQYF.